The 9 T cell receptor beta chains given below trace back to one sample, sequenced in a study of OX40 agonist ivuxolimab in advanced cancers. Here immunoSEQ multiplex PCR was the method, and the copy in TCRdb shows in-frame clones only, minus some. The table lists some 25,000 clones, about 80% of them singletons. Here the sequenced sample was CD4+ or CD8+ T cells sorted from blood, taken in a trial of the OX40 agonist ivuxolimab. These receptors all stem from an adult with an advanced solid tumor such as melanoma, head and neck, liver or kidney cancer.

The genes are TRBV7-2 and TRBJ1-5; 12 nucleotides agree with TRBD1. This CDR3 has 18 residues. The germline CDR1 and CDR2 sequences are SGHTA and FQGNSA. J lost 4 bases, V lost 1 base, and 8 bases had no gene match. Written as DNA, the CDR3 is TGTGCCAGCAGCTTAGTGGGGGGACAGGGGGCGCGAAATCAGCCCCAGCATTTT. Its protein is CASSLVGGQGARNQPQHF.

The chain recombines TRBV25-1 with TRBJ2-1, with D perhaps being TRBD1 or TRBD2 (5 bases each). The CDR3 has 14 residues. Germline CDR1 MGHDK, CDR2 SYGVNS. Trimming left V 3 bases short and J 6 bases short, with 12 bases between. The CDR3: CASSDTGTGNEQFF. In DNA form, the CDR3 reads TGTGCCAGCAGTGACACCGGGACCGGCAATGAGCAGTTCTTC. Drawing the rest from reference TRBV25-1 and TRBJ2-1, the complete variable domain is EADIYQTPRYLVIGTGKKITLECSQTMGHDKMYWYQQDPGMELHLIHYSYGVNSTEKGDLSSESTVSRIRTEHFPLTLESARPSHTSQYLCASSDTGTGNEQFFGPGTRLTVL.

The chain joins TRBV6-1 to TRBJ1-2, with 7 nucleotides matching TRBD1. Losses at the gene ends were 8 bases for V and 0 bases for J; bases not matched to a gene: 6. The CDR3 extends over 14 amino acids. Germline lookup yields CDR1 MNHNS and CDR2 SASEGT. The CDR3 loop reads CASAPGTANYGYTF. In DNA, the CDR3 is TGTGCCAGCGCACCCGGGACAGCTAACTATGGCTACACCTTC.

This sequence joins TRBV5-6 and TRBJ1-2, with D perhaps TRBD1 (5 bases). The CDR3 totals 18 residues. Trimming left V 1 base short and J 4 bases short, with 23 bases between. Germline V gene sequence: CDR1 SGHDT, CDR2 YYEEEE. The CDR3 spells CASSLTAGGTFLAYGYTF. The DNA for the CDR3 is TGTGCCAGCAGCTTGACGGCGGGGGGAACTTTTTTAGCCTATGGCTACACCTTC.

The rearrangement joins TRBV21-1 to TRBJ2-7; TRBD2 is the table's D call, not checked against the DNA. TRBV21-1 corresponds to a pseudogene. The CDR3 covers 12 residues. The CDR3 nucleotides read TGTGCCCGGTCATCCGGGTTTGGCGAGCAGTACTTC. Protein sequence: CARSSGFGEQYF.

A few counts support this clone. The V and J genes are TRBV14 and TRBJ2-4; either TRBD1 or TRBD2 may supply D (5 bases each). Germline V gene sequence: CDR1 SGHDN, CDR2 FVKESK. The V end lost 4 bases, the J end lost 7 bases, and 14 bases lay between the germline ends. The length of the CDR3 is 14 residues. CDR3 loop: CASSLPGPWNIQYF. In nucleotides, the CDR3 is TGTGCCAGCAGCCTTCCGGGACCCTGGAACATTCAGTACTTC.

Here the CDR3 reads CASGKGGTNEKLFF. The CDR3 coding sequence is TGTGCCAGCGGAAAGGGGGGAACTAATGAAAAACTGTTTTTT. The rearrangement links TRBV7-2 to TRBJ1-4; maybe TRBD1 (6 bases). The V gene's germline CDR1 is SGHTA and CDR2 FQGNSA. The V and J ends lost 8 bases and 1 base respectively, with 11 bases between them. The CDR3 loop spans 14 amino acids.

The V call is TRBV28, the J call TRBJ2-1; TRBD1 aligns across 7 bases. V lost 6 bases, J lost 2 bases, and 10 bases stayed unmatched. The germline CDR1 and CDR2 sequences are MDHEN and SYDVKM. The length of the CDR3 is 16 residues. The CDR3 loop reads CASSSPAGGPYNEQFF. DNA of the CDR3: TGTGCCAGCAGCTCGCCCGCAGGGGGACCCTACAATGAGCAGTTCTTC. The full variable domain, completed using reference TRBV28 and TRBJ2-1, is DVKVTQSSRYLVKRTGEKVFLECVQDMDHENMFWYRQDPGLGLRLIYFSYDVKMKEKGDIPEGYSVSREKKERFSLILESASTNQTSMYLCASSSPAGGPYNEQFFGPGTRLTVL.

The chain is built from TRBV7-2 and TRBJ1-3, with TRBD1 identical over 10 bases. The CDR3 covers 16 residues. The germline gives CDR1 SGHTA, CDR2 FQGNSA. The V gene end was trimmed by 5 bases and the J gene end by 2 bases; junction bases not matched to a gene: 6. As DNA, the CDR3 is TGTGCCAGCAGCCGGGGGACAGGGGATCCTGGAAACACCATATATTTT. The encoded protein is CASSRGTGDPGNTIYF. The whole variable domain, remainder taken from reference TRBV7-2 and TRBJ1-3, is GAGVSQSPSNKVTEKGKDVELRCDPISGHTALYWYRQSLGQGLEFLIYFQGNSAPDKSGLPSDRFSAERTGGSVSTLTIQRTQQEDSAVYLCASSRGTGDPGNTIYFGEGSWLTVV.